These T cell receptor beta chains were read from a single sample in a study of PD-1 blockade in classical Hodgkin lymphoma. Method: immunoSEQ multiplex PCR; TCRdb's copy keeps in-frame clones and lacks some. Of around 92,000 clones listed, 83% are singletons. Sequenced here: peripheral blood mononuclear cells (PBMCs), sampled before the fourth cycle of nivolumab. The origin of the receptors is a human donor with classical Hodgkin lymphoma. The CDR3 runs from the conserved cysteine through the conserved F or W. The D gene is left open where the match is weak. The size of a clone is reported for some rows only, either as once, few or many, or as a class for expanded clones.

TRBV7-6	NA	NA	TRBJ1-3	CASSLAQIGGSGNTIYF	TGTGCCAGCAGCTTAGCGCAAATAGGGGGCTCTGGAAACACCATATATTTT
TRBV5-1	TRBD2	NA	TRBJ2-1	CASSYGLAGYNEQFF	TGCGCCAGCAGCTATGGACTAGCGGGGTACAATGAGCAGTTCTTC
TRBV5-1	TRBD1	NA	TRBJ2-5	CASSLQNNRGETQYF	TGCGCCAGCAGCTTACAAAACAACAGGGGAGAGACCCAGTACTTC
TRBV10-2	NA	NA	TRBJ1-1	CASRAGGVNTEAFF	TGCGCCAGCAGAGCGGGCGGGGTGAACACTGAAGCTTTCTTT
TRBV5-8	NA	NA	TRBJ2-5	CASSLSGREETQYF	TGTGCCAGCAGCTTGTCGGGACGTGAAGAGACCCAGTACTTC
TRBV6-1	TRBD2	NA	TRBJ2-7	CASRELAGRSYEQYF	TGTGCCAGCAGAGAACTAGCGGGAAGATCCTACGAGCAGTACTTC
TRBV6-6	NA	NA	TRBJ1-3	CASRNRINSGNTIYF	TGTGCCAGCAGAAACAGGATCAACTCTGGAAACACCATATATTTT
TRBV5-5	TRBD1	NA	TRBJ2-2	CASSRTGDGTGELFF	TGTGCCAGCAGCCGGACAGGGGACGGCACCGGGGAGCTGTTTTTT
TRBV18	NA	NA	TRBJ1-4	CASSPYGREGEKLFF	TGTGCCAGCTCACCATACGGCAGGGAAGGTGAAAAACTGTTTTTT
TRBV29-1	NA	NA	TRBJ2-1	CSVGGWAYNEQFF	TGCAGCGTTGGTGGTTGGGCCTACAATGAGCAGTTCTTC
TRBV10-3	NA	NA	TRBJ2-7	CAISGGSYEQYF	TGTGCCATCTCCGGGGGCTCCTACGAGCAGTACTTC
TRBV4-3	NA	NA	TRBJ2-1	CASSQGLARNEQFF	TGCGCCAGCAGCCAAGGCCTAGCGAGGAATGAGCAGTTCTTC
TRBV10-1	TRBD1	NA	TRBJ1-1	CASNLGQGTHLLPEAFF	TGCGCCAGCAACCTAGGACAGGGGACACACCTTCTCCCTGAAGCTTTCTTT
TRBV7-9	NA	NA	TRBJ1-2	CASSSAGFDYGYTF	TGTGCCAGCAGCTCCGCGGGGTTTGACTATGGCTACACCTTC
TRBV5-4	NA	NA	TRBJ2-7	CASSSRGAPSYEQYF	TGTGCCAGCAGCTCCCGGGGGGCCCCTTCCTACGAGCAGTACTTC
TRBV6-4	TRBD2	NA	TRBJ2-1	CASSDTGLPYNEQFF	TGTGCCAGCAGTGACACGGGACTACCTTACAATGAGCAGTTCTTC
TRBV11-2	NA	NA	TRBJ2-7	CASSLDRNNYEQYF	TGTGCCAGCAGCTTAGATCGGAACAACTACGAGCAGTACTTC
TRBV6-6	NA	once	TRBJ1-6	CASSYSAGQRNSPLHF	TGTGCCAGCAGTTACTCCGCGGGTCAGAGAAATTCACCCCTCCACTTT
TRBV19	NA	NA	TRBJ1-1	CASTPGQASGEAFF	TGTGCCAGTACCCCCGGCCAGGCCTCTGGTGAAGCTTTCTTT
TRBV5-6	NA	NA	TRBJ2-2	CASSLMAGELFF	TGTGCCAGCAGCTTGATGGCCGGGGAGCTGTTTTTT
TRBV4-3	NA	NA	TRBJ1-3	CASSQDMESGNTIYF	TGCGCCAGCAGCCAAGATATGGAATCTGGAAACACCATATATTTT
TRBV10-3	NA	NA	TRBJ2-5	CAISESETQYF	TGTGCCATCAGTGAGTCCGAGACCCAGTACTTC
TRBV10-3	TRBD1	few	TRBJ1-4	CATKDRGLEKLFF	TGTGCCACCAAGGACAGGGGTTTGGAAAAACTGTTTTTT
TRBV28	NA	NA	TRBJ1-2	CASSSPYQRTERSNYGYTF	TGTGCCAGCAGTTCCCCATACCAAAGGACGGAGAGATCTAACTATGGCTACACCTTC
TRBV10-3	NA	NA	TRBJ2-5	CAISGLEEETQYF	TGTGCCATCAGTGGACTAGAAGAAGAGACCCAGTACTTC
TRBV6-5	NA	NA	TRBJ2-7	CASSAPGPHYEQYF	TGTGCCAGCAGTGCCCCGGGCCCCCACTACGAGCAGTACTTC
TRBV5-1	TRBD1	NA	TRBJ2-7	CASSLEGTGGTEQYF	TGCGCCAGCAGCTTGGAGGGGACAGGGGGTACCGAGCAGTACTTC
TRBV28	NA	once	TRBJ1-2	CASSSERGYTF	TGTGCCAGCAGTTCTGAACGTGGCTACACCTTC
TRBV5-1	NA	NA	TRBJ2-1	CASSSYNEQFF	TGCGCCAGCAGCTCATACAATGAGCAGTTCTTC
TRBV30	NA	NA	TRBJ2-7	CAWSTWGPAEQYF	TGTGCCTGGAGTACCTGGGGACCAGCCGAGCAGTACTTC
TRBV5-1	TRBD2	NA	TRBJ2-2	CASSLVLAGGPGELFF	TGCGCCAGCAGCTTGGTGCTAGCGGGAGGGCCCGGGGAGCTGTTTTTT
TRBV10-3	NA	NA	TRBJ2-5	CAISDRGRDRETQYF	TGTGCCATCAGTGACAGGGGCCGAGATCGAGAGACCCAGTACTTC
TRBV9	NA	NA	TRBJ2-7	CASSPSTSPGTPSSYEQYF	TGTGCCAGCAGCCCATCAACCTCCCCCGGGACACCGAGCTCCTACGAGCAGTACTTC
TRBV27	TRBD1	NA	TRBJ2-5	CASRADREETQYF	TGTGCCAGCAGGGCGGACAGGGAAGAGACCCAGTACTTC
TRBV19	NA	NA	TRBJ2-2	CASSKYTGELFF	TGTGCCAGTAGTAAATACACCGGGGAGCTGTTTTTT
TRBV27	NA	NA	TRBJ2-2	CASSRMGLAGELFF	TGTGCCAGCAGTCGGATGGGGTTGGCCGGGGAGCTGTTTTTT
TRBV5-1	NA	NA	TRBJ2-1	CASNLGLLRLNNEQFF	TGCGCCAGCAACTTGGGTTTGTTACGACTGAACAATGAGCAGTTCTTC
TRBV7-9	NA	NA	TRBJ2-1	CASSPRAPPANEQFF	TGTGCCAGCAGCCCCCGGGCCCCCCCTGCCAATGAGCAGTTCTTC
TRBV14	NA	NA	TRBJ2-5	CASSQDLGGGETQYF	TGTGCCAGCAGCCAAGATTTAGGAGGGGGAGAGACCCAGTACTTC
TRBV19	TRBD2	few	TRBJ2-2	CASSTWTRSAGELFF	TGTGCCAGTAGTACTTGGACTAGGTCCGCCGGGGAGCTGTTTTTT
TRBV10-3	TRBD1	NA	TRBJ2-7	CAIRGTGDEQYF	TGTGCCATCAGAGGGACAGGGGATGAGCAGTACTTC
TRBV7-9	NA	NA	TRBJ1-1	CASSLSQTNTEAFF	TGTGCCAGCAGCTTATCGCAGACGAACACTGAAGCTTTCTTT
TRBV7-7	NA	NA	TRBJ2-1	CASALTPYNEQFF	TGTGCCAGCGCTTTAACCCCCTACAATGAGCAGTTCTTC
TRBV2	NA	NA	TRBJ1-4	CASSVAVGSINEKLFF	TGTGCCAGCAGTGTCGCGGTTGGATCTATCAATGAAAAACTGTTTTTT
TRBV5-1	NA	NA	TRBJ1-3	CASSPGRASGNTIYF	TGCGCCAGCAGCCCAGGGAGAGCCTCTGGAAACACCATATATTTT
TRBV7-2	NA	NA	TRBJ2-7	CASSLRATGNYEQYF	TGTGCCAGCAGCTTACGGGCCACAGGTAACTACGAGCAGTACTTC
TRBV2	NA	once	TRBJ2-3	CASSLAGTDTQYF	TGTGCCAGCAGTTTAGCGGGCACAGATACGCAGTATTTT
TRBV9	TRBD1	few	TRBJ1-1	CASTTGQAPTEAFF	TGTGCCAGCACGACAGGACAGGCTCCCACTGAAGCTTTCTTT
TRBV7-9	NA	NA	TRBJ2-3	CASSPRAGGTDTQYF	TGTGCCAGCAGCCCAAGGGCAGGCGGCACAGATACGCAGTATTTT
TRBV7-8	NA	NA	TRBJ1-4	CASSTRTTNEKLFF	TGTGCCAGCAGCACACGGACAACTAATGAAAAACTGTTTTTT
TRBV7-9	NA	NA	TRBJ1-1	CASSFGGNTEAFF	TGTGCCAGCAGCTTCGGGGGGAACACTGAAGCTTTCTTT
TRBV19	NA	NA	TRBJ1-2	CASRGPGTSGYTF	TGTGCCAGTCGAGGACCCGGGACTTCTGGCTACACCTTC
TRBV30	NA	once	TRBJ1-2	CAWRLTSDYGYTF	TGTGCCTGGAGATTAACATCCGACTATGGCTACACCTTC
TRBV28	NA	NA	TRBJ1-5	CASSLAGAGQPQHF	TGTGCCAGCAGTTTAGCAGGGGCCGGGCAGCCCCAGCATTTT
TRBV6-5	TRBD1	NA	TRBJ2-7	CASSYSQGESYEQYF	TGTGCCAGCAGTTACTCGCAGGGGGAGTCCTACGAGCAGTACTTC
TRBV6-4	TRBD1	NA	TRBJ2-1	CASSEAGYRGRAEQFF	TGTGCCAGCAGTGAGGCCGGTTACAGGGGGCGGGCTGAGCAGTTCTTC
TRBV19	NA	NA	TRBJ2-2	CASSKIGQIDTGELFF	TGTGCCAGTAGTAAAATCGGCCAGATCGACACCGGGGAGCTGTTTTTT